The 27 T cell receptor beta chains reported below all come from one sample, sequenced in a study of T cells in tuberculosis. Assay used: immunoSEQ multiplex PCR; TCRdb lists only in-frame clones, some missing. Of tens of thousands of clones listed, more than 75% are singletons. Cells were sorted from thawed PBMC rested overnight and stained with GMM-loaded CD1B tetramer, viability dye and anti-CD3. C32 glucose monomycolate from Rhodococcus equi was loaded onto the CD1B tetramers. Sequencing input: CD1b-GMM tetramer-negative cells sorted from PBMCs. These TCRs come from an adult woman with latent tuberculosis.

The V gene is TRBV5-1, the J gene TRBJ1-2; 7 bases are shared with TRBD1. V shed 0 bases and J 4 bases; nucleotides not matched to a gene: 15. The length of the CDR3 is 18 residues. Germline V gives CDR1 SGHRS, CDR2 YFSETQ. In DNA form, the CDR3 reads TGCGCCAGCAGCTTGGGACGCGCCCCAGGGGGTGGTAGCTATGGCTACACCTTC. Its protein is CASSLGRAPGGGSYGYTF.

This rearrangement joins TRBV18 to TRBJ1-4; possible D gene TRBD1, 6 bases. Trimming left V 2 bases short and J 5 bases short, with 9 bases between. The CDR3 sequence is 14 residues long. Per the germline V gene, CDR1 is KGHSH and CDR2 is LQKENI. CDR3 bases: TGTGCCAGCTCACCAGACAGGATCAATGAAAAACTGTTTTTT. As protein: CASSPDRINEKLFF.

The chain uses TRBV7-9 and TRBJ2-1, with a possible D match to TRBD2 (7 bases). Trimming stripped 8 bases from V and 4 bases from J, with 15 bases between. Germline CDR1 reads SEHNR; CDR2 reads FQNEAQ (reference sequence). The CDR3 loop spans 14 amino acids. The CDR3 reads CASVGGGYYNEQFF. CDR3 in DNA: TGTGCCAGCGTCGGCGGGGGCTATTACAATGAGCAGTTCTTC.

The V and J genes are TRBV14 and TRBJ2-1; tentatively, D is TRBD1 (6 bases). In germline, CDR1 is SGHDN, CDR2 FVKESK. The CDR3 has 15 residues. Trimming cost V 1 base and J 2 bases, with 9 bases left between them. CDR3 coding DNA: TGTGCCAGCAGCCAAGCGCAGGGGCCCTACAATGAGCAGTTCTTC. It is translated as CASSQAQGPYNEQFF.

The chain links TRBV6-1 to TRBJ1-5, with D tentatively TRBD1 (5 bases). CDR1 is MNHNS, CDR2 SASEGT, per germline. This CDR3 is built from 18 residues. V dropped 0 bases and J dropped 2 bases, with 17 bases sitting between them. The chain's CDR3 is CASSEARQRAGGNQPQHF. The CDR3, as DNA: TGTGCCAGCAGTGAAGCGAGACAACGCGCGGGGGGCAATCAGCCCCAGCATTTT.

The chain links TRBV5-1 to TRBJ2-1; 11 bases map to TRBD1. The CDR3 covers 16 residues. Germline V gene lookup returns CDR1 SGHRS and CDR2 YFSETQ. Trimming cost V 3 bases and J 3 bases; bases outside gene matches: 5. CDR3 coding DNA: TGCGCCAGCAGCTCGAAAGGGACAGGGGGCTACAATGAGCAGTTCTTC. Its translation: CASSSKGTGGYNEQFF.

Points on this clone: This specimen includes other DNA sequences encoding the same CDR3. This rearrangement joins TRBV27 to TRBJ2-2; D gene ambiguous. This CDR3 is built from 12 residues. Germline V gene lookup returns CDR1 MNHEY and CDR2 SMNVEV (reference sequence). Deletions cut 3 bases from V and 5 bases from J, with 4 bases between. CDR3 sequence reads: CASSFLTGELFF. In DNA, the CDR3 is TGTGCCAGCAGTTTCCTAACCGGGGAGCTGTTTTTT.

The chain carries TRBV7-2 and TRBJ2-2; 8 positions match TRBD1. Germline V gene lookup returns CDR1 SGHTA and CDR2 FQGNSA. V was pared by 7 bases and J by 7 bases, with 11 bases of the junction left unmatched. This CDR3 contains 15 residues. The CDR3 protein is CASTGQGSSYGELFF. The CDR3 coding sequence is TGTGCCAGCACCGGACAGGGTTCCTCATACGGGGAGCTGTTTTTT.

The V call is TRBV15, the J call TRBJ1-3, with D unresolved. Germline CDR1 LNHNV, CDR2 YYDKDF (reference sequence). The CDR3 length is 15 residues. Trimming shortened V by 5 bases and J by 2 bases, and 13 bases separated the two germline ends. CDR3 loop: CATSGLHGTGNTIYF. Written as DNA, the CDR3 is TGTGCCACCAGCGGACTCCACGGCACTGGAAACACCATATATTTT.

This chain uses TRBV6-1 with TRBJ2-2; tentative D call: TRBD1 (5 bases). The ends were cut back, 7 bases at V and 7 bases at J, with 13 bases in the middle. CDR1 MNHNS and CDR2 SASEGT come from the germline V gene. CDR3 length: 13 residues. The CDR3 DNA follows: TGTGCCAGCACTCAGGGTCTTCGCGGGGAGCTGTTTTTT. Its protein is CASTQGLRGELFF.

The chain employs TRBV2 and TRBJ1-1; 7 nucleotides line up with TRBD1. V gave up 1 base and J gave up 6 bases; unmatched junction bases: 2. Looked up from germline, CDR1 is SNHLY and CDR2 is FYNNEI. The CDR3 length is 13 residues. The CDR3 protein is CASSEEGAAEAFF. The CDR3 DNA follows: TGTGCCAGCAGTGAAGAGGGGGCAGCTGAAGCTTTCTTT.

The J gene is TRBJ1-1, the V gene TRBV6-6; no definite D call. The V end lost 0 bases, the J end lost 1 base, and 6 bases lay between the germline ends. Looked up from germline, CDR1 is MNHNY and CDR2 is SVGAGI (reference sequence). The CDR3 is 14 amino acids. CDR3 sequence: CASSYSGGNTEAFF. CDR3 in DNA: TGTGCCAGCAGTTACTCGGGAGGGAACACTGAAGCTTTCTTT.

The V gene is TRBV19, the J gene TRBJ2-5; D might be TRBD2 (5 bases). Germline V gene data show CDR1 as LNHDA and CDR2 as SQIVND (reference sequence). This CDR3 has 15 residues. Trimming shortened V by 4 bases and J by 5 bases, and 17 bases separated the two germline ends. CDR3 residues: CASSTKRSAGETQYF. The CDR3 coding sequence is TGTGCCAGTAGTACAAAGCGGTCCGCCGGGGAGACCCAGTACTTC.

J is TRBJ2-1 and V is TRBV4-1; 7 positions match TRBD1. Germline V gene lookup returns CDR1 MGHRA and CDR2 YSYEKL. There are 17 residues in the CDR3. V was clipped by 0 bases and J by 5 bases; unmatched bases: 10. The CDR3 DNA follows: TGCGCCAGCAGCCAAGATACGACAGGGCGAGTTGACAATGAGCAGTTCTTC. Its protein is CASSQDTTGRVDNEQFF.

The chain links TRBV4-2 to TRBJ1-5, with TRBD1 as a possible D gene (5 bases). The V end was cut by 0 bases, the J end by 3 bases, with 12 bases between. This CDR3 spans 16 amino acids. Per the germline V gene, CDR1 is LGHNA and CDR2 is YNFKEQ. CDR3 bases: TGTGCCAGCAGCCAAGATCAAGGACAACTCAATCAGCCCCAGCATTTT. It specifies CASSQDQGQLNQPQHF.

The rearrangement links TRBV6-5 to TRBJ1-6; D not certain. Trimming cost V 3 bases and J 0 bases, with 3 bases left between them. The CDR3 covers 14 residues. From germline, CDR1 is MNHEY and CDR2 SVGAGI. The DNA of the CDR3 is TGTGCCAGCAGTTATTACTCCTATAATTCACCCCTCCACTTT. Translated: CASSYYSYNSPLHF.

The V gene is TRBV29-1, the J gene TRBJ1-5, with D perhaps matching TRBD1 (5 bases). V lost 6 bases and J lost 4, with 10 bases in between. In germline, CDR1 is SQVTM, CDR2 ANQGSEA. The CDR3 loop spans 12 amino acids. CDR3 sequence: CSVGGANQPQHF. In DNA, the CDR3 is TGCAGCGTCGGAGGGGCAAATCAGCCCCAGCATTTT.

The chain carries TRBV27 and TRBJ1-2; tentatively, D is TRBD1 (5 bases). The V end was cut by 3 bases, the J end by 6 bases, with 11 bases between. The V gene's germline CDR1 is MNHEY and CDR2 SMNVEV (reference sequence). CDR3 length equals 13 residues. Here the CDR3 DNA reads TGTGCCAGCAGTTTCTGGCAGGGCGATGGCTACACCTTC. It specifies CASSFWQGDGYTF.

This chain connects TRBV11-2 to TRBJ2-2; 8 bases map to TRBD1. The CDR3 runs to 15 residues. The V gene end was trimmed by 5 bases and the J gene end by 3 bases; junction bases not matched to a gene: 5. Germline CDR1 is SGHAT and CDR2 is FQNNGV. CDR3 sequence (DNA): TGTGCCAGCAGCCGGCAGGGGGCCGACACCGGGGAGCTGTTTTTT. It specifies CASSRQGADTGELFF.

This chain connects TRBV7-3 to TRBJ2-1; 7 nucleotides align to TRBD2. This CDR3 comprises 15 residues. Germline V gene data show CDR1 as SGHTA and CDR2 as FQGTGA. With V trimmed by 2 bases and J by 4 bases, 5 bases remained unmatched. CDR3 protein: CASSLWQGGYNEQFF. The CDR3 nucleotides are TGTGCCAGCAGCTTATGGCAGGGAGGGTACAATGAGCAGTTCTTC.

V usage is TRBV7-8 and J usage is TRBJ1-1, with a possible D match to TRBD1 (6 bases). Germline CDR1 and CDR2: SGHVS and FQNEAQ. The CDR3 length is 14 residues. Trimming removed 5 bases from V and 1 base from J, with 11 bases in between. The CDR3, as DNA: TGTGCCAGCAGCCCGAGGACAGCGAACACTGAAGCTTTCTTT. Its protein product is CASSPRTANTEAFF. Full variable domain (rest looked up from reference TRBV7-8 and TRBJ1-1): GAGVSQSPRYKVAKRGQDVALRCDPISGHVSLFWYQQALGQGPEFLTYFQNEAQLDKSGLPSDRFFAERPEGSVSTLKIQRTQQEDSAVYLCASSPRTANTEAFFGQGTRLTVV.

The chain is built from TRBV2 and TRBJ2-5; 8 bases are shared with TRBD2. The J segment lost 1 base and the V segment lost 8 bases, leaving 18 bases of the junction unmatched. The CDR3 is 18 amino acids. CDR1 is SNHLY and CDR2 is FYNNEI in the germline V gene. CDR3 sequence: CASGDPSWGSGVQETQYF. As DNA, the CDR3 is TGTGCCAGCGGAGACCCCTCTTGGGGTAGCGGGGTCCAAGAGACCCAGTACTTC.

This chain joins TRBV11-2 and TRBJ2-2; tentatively, D is TRBD2 (7 bases). Trimming took 1 base from V and 4 from J, leaving 13 bases between them. CDR3 length: 16 amino acids. CDR1 and CDR2 from the germline V gene are SGHAT and FQNNGV. CDR3 sequence: CASSLVNGGLTGELFF. For the CDR3, the DNA is TGTGCCAGCAGCTTAGTAAACGGGGGGCTCACCGGGGAGCTGTTTTTT.

The chain links TRBV9 to TRBJ1-1; TRBD1 is a possible D gene (5 bases). The CDR3 has 13 residues. The germline CDR1 and CDR2 sequences are SGDLS and YYNGEE. Trimming removed 4 bases from V and 3 bases from J, with 10 bases in between. This CDR3 is CASSQGPDTEAFF. CDR3 nucleotide sequence: TGTGCCAGCAGCCAGGGTCCGGACACTGAAGCTTTCTTT. The entire variable domain, with the rest obtained from reference TRBV9 and TRBJ1-1, is as follows: DSGVTQTPKHLITATGQRVTLRCSPRSGDLSVYWYQQSLDQGLQFLIQYYNGEERAKGNILERFSAQQFPDLHSELNLSSLELGDSALYFCASSQGPDTEAFFGQGTRLTVV.

The chain employs TRBV27 and TRBJ1-3, with D maybe TRBD1 (5 bases). Trimming removed 6 bases from V and 0 bases from J, with 15 bases in between. This CDR3 comprises 16 residues. Germline CDR1 and CDR2: MNHEY and SMNVEV (reference sequence). CDR3 amino acids: CASRGNRFSSGNTIYF. The CDR3 DNA follows: TGTGCCAGCAGGGGCAACAGGTTCAGCTCTGGAAACACCATATATTTT.

This sequence joins TRBV5-8 and TRBJ1-5; D is uncertain. The CDR3 is 13 residues long. The germline V and J ends were trimmed by 2 bases and 3 bases, with 6 bases remaining between them. Germline V gene sequence: CDR1 SGHTS, CDR2 YDEGEE. CDR3 nucleotides: TGTGCCAGCAGCTTCCCCCTCAATCAGCCCCAGCATTTT. Residues: CASSFPLNQPQHF.

The chain couples TRBV5-6 to TRBJ2-3; possible D gene TRBD1, 5 bases. V dropped 0 bases and J dropped 8 bases, with 10 bases sitting between them. CDR1 is SGHDT, CDR2 YYEEEE, per germline. The CDR3 covers 13 residues. DNA of the CDR3: TGTGCCAGCAGCTTGGCCCGAAGGGGTACGCAGTATTTT. Translated, it gives CASSLARRGTQYF.